The 27 T cell receptor beta chains below were found in one sample sequenced in a study of T cell repertoires in cytomegalovirus infection. Their antigen targets remain unknown. TCRdb reanalysed the reads using MiXCR and keeps one entry per CDR3 protein. The sample holds tens of thousands of distinct CDR3 sequences, about 24% seen once. Sequencing was performed on CD8+ T cells from cultured PBMCs, taken from culture after CMV antigen stimulation. These receptor sequences come from a human donor in good health (CMV status not recorded). Some clones in this sample may be carry-over from other donors' samples.

The chain combines TRBV19 with TRBJ1-1; the match to TRBD1 covers 8 bases. V lost 9 bases and J lost 3; bases outside the gene matches: 6. Germline values: CDR1 LNHDA, CDR2 SQIVND (reference sequence). The CDR3 spans 13 residues. CDR3 sequence: CASGQGRHTEAFF. The CDR3, as DNA: TGTGCCAGCGGACAGGGAAGACACACTGAAGCTTTCTTT.

This clonotype has more than one count but fewer than ten. The rearrangement links TRBV9 to TRBJ2-7, with 12 bases that match TRBD2. CDR3 length: 16 amino acids. Germline values: CDR1 SGDLS, CDR2 YYNGEE. Unmatched junction bases numbered 6, after V lost 3 bases and J lost 2 bases. The CDR3 DNA follows: TGTGCCAGCAGCGAGGGGACTAGCGGGCACCCCTACGAGCAGTACTTC. It is translated as CASSEGTSGHPYEQYF.

This clonotype turned up a few times. The genes are TRBV18 and TRBJ1-1, with a weak D call TRBD1 (5 bases). In germline, CDR1 is KGHSH, CDR2 LQKENI. The CDR3 is 14 amino acids. Trimming stripped 5 bases from V and 5 bases from J, with 15 bases between. CDR3 nucleotide sequence: TGTGCCAGCTCATCAGTTCAGGGCGATACTGAAGCTTTCTTT. This translates into CASSSVQGDTEAFF. The full variable domain, in which reference TRBV18 and TRBJ1-1 provide the parts outside the CDR3, is NAGVMQNPRHLVRRRGQEARLRCSPMKGHSHVYWYRQLPEEGLKFMVYLQKENIIDESGMPKERFSAEFPKEGPSILRIQQVVRGDSAAYFCASSSVQGDTEAFFGQGTRLTVV.

This clonotype appeared many times. The V call is TRBV4-3, the J call TRBJ2-7, with D possibly TRBD2 on 5 matching bases. CDR1 LGHNA and CDR2 YSLEER come from the germline V gene. The length of the CDR3 is 17 residues. V was shortened by 0 bases and J by 6 bases, with 21 bases between the two germline ends. The CDR3 DNA sequence: TGCGCCAGCAGCCAAGACAACGGCAGCGGAAGAATAGGCGAGCAGTACTTC. It codes for CASSQDNGSGRIGEQYF.

This clonotype turned up a few times. Here the CDR3 DNA reads TGTGCCACCAGCGCTTTACAGGGGCTCAACACTGAAGCTTTCTTT. Translated: CATSALQGLNTEAFF. The chain employs TRBV15 and TRBJ1-1, with 7 bases that match TRBD1. The CDR3 length is 15 residues. Germline V gives CDR1 LNHNV, CDR2 YYDKDF (reference sequence). J gave up 2 bases and V 5 bases, and 8 bases lay outside the gene matches.

The chain links TRBV12-3 or TRBV12-4 to TRBJ2-1; 11 bases are shared with TRBD2. V shed 7 bases and J 3 bases; nucleotides not matched to a gene: 5. The CDR3 loop spans 15 amino acids. For the CDR3, the DNA is TGTGCCAGCACCGTACTAGCGGGGGACTACAATGAGCAGTTCTTC. Translating it yields CASTVLAGDYNEQFF.

The V gene is TRBV6-2 or TRBV6-3, the J gene TRBJ1-5, with D uncertain. The germline V gene has CDR1 MNHEY and CDR2 SVGEGT. Trimming pared 5 bases from V and 9 bases from J, leaving 8 bases between. This CDR3 has 11 residues. The CDR3 DNA reads as TGTGCCAGCAGTCCCGGTCGGCCCCAGCATTTT. This sequence encodes CASSPGRPQHF.

The table lists this clonotype with many counts. This chain joins TRBV7-9 and TRBJ1-2; TRBD1 matches 7 bases. The V gene end was trimmed by 1 base and the J gene end by 3 bases; junction bases not matched to a gene: 2. From germline, CDR1 is SEHNR and CDR2 FQNEAQ (reference sequence). This CDR3 spans 14 amino acids. The DNA of the CDR3 is TGTGCCAGCAGCTTAGGCCAGGGGGACTATGGCTACACCTTC. This codes for CASSLGQGDYGYTF.

This clonotype has just one count. V and J are TRBV2 and TRBJ2-5; possibly TRBD1 or TRBD2 for D (7 bases each). Germline CDR1 and CDR2: SNHLY and FYNNEI. The CDR3 sequence is 15 residues long. V dropped 3 bases and J dropped 3 bases, with 14 bases sitting between them. The CDR3: CASSDQGGGEETQYF. In DNA, the CDR3 is TGTGCCAGCAGTGACCAGGGAGGGGGCGAAGAGACCCAGTACTTC.

This clonotype was counted ten times or more. The junction differs from germline at one of its ends, possibly a read error. V and J are TRBV7-2 and TRBJ1-1; perhaps TRBD1 as D (6 bases). This CDR3 comprises 15 residues. Germline loops: CDR1 SGHTA, CDR2 FQGNSA. The CDR3 is CASSLAAGANTEAFF. CDR3 DNA: TGTGCCAGCAGCCTAGCGGCGGGGGCGAACACTGAAGCTTTCTTT. The full variable domain, rest sourced from reference TRBV7-2 and TRBJ1-1, is GAGVSQSPSNKVTEKGKDVELRCDPISGHTALYWYRQSLGQGLEFLIYFQGNSAPDKSGLPSDRFSAERTGGSVSTLTIQRTQQEDSAVYLCASSLAAGANTEAFFGQGTRLTVV.

This clonotype was detected a few times. The J gene is TRBJ1-1, the V gene TRBV5-6; tentative D call: TRBD1 (5 bases). The CDR3 runs 14 residues. Germline CDR1 reads SGHDT; CDR2 reads YYEEEE. Trimming pared 2 bases from V and 5 bases from J, leaving 13 bases between. In DNA, the CDR3 is TGTGCCAGCAGCTTTGGGACGGGGGGGACTGAAGCTTTCTTT. Protein: CASSFGTGGTEAFF.

This clonotype has a count of ten or more. V is TRBV7-2 and J is TRBJ1-2; unclear D gene. V was clipped by 1 base and J by 6 bases, with 9 bases between them. This CDR3 region has 13 residues. Germline-derived CDR1 and CDR2 are SGHTA and FQGNSA. CDR3: CASSLEIGNGYTF. The CDR3 DNA follows: TGTGCCAGCAGCTTAGAGATAGGGAATGGCTACACCTTC. The full variable domain, in which reference TRBV7-2 and TRBJ1-2 provide the parts outside the CDR3, is GAGVSQSPSNKVTEKGKDVELRCDPISGHTALYWYRQSLGQGLEFLIYFQGNSAPDKSGLPSDRFSAERTGGSVSTLTIQRTQQEDSAVYLCASSLEIGNGYTFGSGTRLTVV.

In the case of this clonotype: Sequence at one end of the junction differs from germline and may be a read error. The chain links TRBV4-1 to TRBJ2-3, with 8 bases aligning to TRBD1. Germline-derived CDR1 and CDR2 are MGHRA and YSYEKL. This CDR3 comprises 17 residues. The CDR3 DNA reads as TGCGCCGGCAGCCAAGATAGGGGGACAGGCTACACAGATACGCAGTATTTT. This translates into CAGSQDRGTGYTDTQYF.

This clonotype occurred a few times. V usage is TRBV6-1 and J usage is TRBJ1-6, with D hard to call. Looked up from germline, CDR1 is MNHNS and CDR2 is SASEGT. Trimming removed 1 base from V and 7 bases from J, with 11 bases in between. The CDR3 is 15 residues long. The CDR3 DNA follows: TGTGCCAGCAGTGAAGAGGGTTTCCAGAATTCACCCCTCCACTTT. It is translated as CASSEEGFQNSPLHF.

This clonotype was seen only a few times. V is TRBV5-6 and J is TRBJ2-2; 8 nucleotides agree with TRBD2. J lost 1 base, V lost 4 bases, and 9 bases had no gene match. The CDR3 has 17 amino acids. Germline lookup yields CDR1 SGHDT and CDR2 YYEEEE. The CDR3 region is CASSLSTSVLNTGELFF. The CDR3 DNA is TGTGCCAGCAGCCTTTCGACTAGCGTCTTGAACACCGGGGAGCTGTTTTTT.

This CDR3 reads CASSLVADRWETQYF. The CDR3 nucleotides are TGTGCCAGCAGCTTAGTAGCGGATAGGTGGGAGACCCAGTACTTC. This chain links TRBV7-2 with TRBJ2-5, with D perhaps matching TRBD2 (6 bases). The germline V gene has CDR1 SGHTA and CDR2 FQGNSA. Trimming took 1 base from V and 5 from J, leaving 14 bases between them. The CDR3 runs to 15 residues.

This chain connects TRBV27 to TRBJ2-7, with D perhaps TRBD1 (6 bases). V was clipped by 3 bases and J by 2 bases, with 14 bases between them. Germline assignment: CDR1 MNHEY and CDR2 SMNVEV (reference sequence). This CDR3 is 15 amino acids long. DNA of the CDR3: TGTGCCAGCAGTTTCACCTCAACAGGGACCTACGAGCAGTACTTC. It translates to CASSFTSTGTYEQYF.

The gene calls are TRBV30 and TRBJ1-1; D remains ambiguous. The CDR3 totals 15 residues. Between the trimmed V and J ends, which lost 0 bases and 5 bases, there was a span of 16 bases. Germline loops: CDR1 GTSNPN, CDR2 SVGIG (reference sequence). The CDR3 DNA follows: TGTGCCTGGAGTGTAGGGTACGGGGAGAGGACTGAAGCTTTCTTT. Its protein product is CAWSVGYGERTEAFF.

CDR3 residues: CASSDTGFYGYTF. The CDR3, as DNA: TGTGCCAGCAGTGACACAGGTTTCTATGGCTACACCTTC. V usage is TRBV6-1 and J usage is TRBJ1-2; the D gene is possibly TRBD1 (5 bases). Germline loops: CDR1 MNHNS, CDR2 SASEGT. This CDR3 contains 13 residues. The V gene lost 3 bases and the J gene lost 4 bases, with 9 bases spanning the gap.

This clonotype was counted ten times or more. V and J are TRBV11-2 and TRBJ2-6, with a tentative D call TRBD1 (6 bases). Trimming took off 0 bases at V and 0 bases at J, with 21 bases between the two ends. This CDR3 is built from 21 residues. Germline CDR1 and CDR2: SGHAT and FQNNGV. CDR3 sequence reads: CASSLEWAAQGSISGANVLTF. The CDR3 nucleotides read TGTGCCAGCAGCTTAGAGTGGGCGGCACAGGGTTCCATCTCTGGGGCCAACGTCCTGACTTTC.

This clonotype was detected ten times or more. V is TRBV20-1 and J is TRBJ2-3; unclear D gene. CDR1 and CDR2 from the germline V gene are DFQATT and SNEGSKA (reference sequence). Trimming removed 3 bases from V and 4 bases from J, with 14 bases in between. The CDR3 has 14 residues. The CDR3: CSASPEDLPDTQYF. The CDR3, as DNA: TGCAGTGCTAGCCCGGAAGACCTTCCAGATACGCAGTATTTT.

The genes are TRBV5-4 and TRBJ1-6; 8 bases fit TRBD1. After removal of 0 bases from V and 4 bases from J, the junction contained 3 bases not matched to a gene. Germline V gene lookup returns CDR1 SGHNT and CDR2 YYREEE (reference sequence). CDR3 length equals 16 residues. CDR3: CASSLGDRRYNSPLHF. CDR3 nucleotide sequence: TGTGCCAGCAGCTTGGGGGACAGGAGGTATAATTCACCCCTCCACTTT.

The V and J genes are TRBV18 and TRBJ2-7; a weak D match, TRBD1 (6 bases). V lost 1 base, J lost 2 bases, and 12 bases lay in between. The CDR3 has 15 amino acids. Germline loops: CDR1 KGHSH, CDR2 LQKENI. The CDR3 DNA sequence: TGTGCCAGCTCACCACTTATACAGGGTCCCTACGAGCAGTACTTC. This codes for CASSPLIQGPYEQYF.

The chain carries TRBV12-3 or TRBV12-4 and TRBJ2-3; D call uncertain. CDR3 length: 11 amino acids. Trimming left V 8 bases short and J 5 bases short, with 8 bases between. CDR3 in DNA: TGTGCCAGCGAAACGGGAGATACGCAGTATTTT. Its translation: CASETGDTQYF.

V usage is TRBV25-1 and J usage is TRBJ1-1, with D possibly being TRBD1 (6 bases). V lost 3 bases to trimming and J lost 11 bases, with 10 bases between them. The CDR3 is made up of 11 amino acids. Germline V gene sequence: CDR1 MGHDK, CDR2 SYGVNS. The CDR3 loop is CASSESGVAFF. CDR3 DNA: TGTGCCAGCAGTGAGTCAGGGGTGGCTTTCTTT.

The table lists this clonotype with a few counts. The chain is built from TRBV24-1 and TRBJ2-2, with 7 positions matching TRBD2. V trimming: 4 bases; J trimming: 2 bases; junction bases outside the gene matches: 12. The CDR3 has 18 residues. Germline V CDR1 and CDR2: KGHDR, SFDVKD. Written as DNA, the CDR3 is TGTGCCACCAGTGACGCGGGGCAGGCGGGAGAAAACACCGGGGAGCTGTTTTTT. Its translation: CATSDAGQAGENTGELFF.

The chain recombines TRBV11-2 with TRBJ2-7; 16 bases map to TRBD2. Trimming took 0 bases from V and 0 from J; bases not matched to a gene: 8. The CDR3 is made up of 20 amino acids. Germline V CDR1 and CDR2: SGHAT, FQNNGV. CDR3 nucleotide sequence: TGTGCCAGCAGCTTAGACCACTCGGGACTAGCGGGGGGGCCCTCCTACGAGCAGTACTTC. Amino acid sequence: CASSLDHSGLAGGPSYEQYF. Variable domain in full (rest from reference TRBV11-2 and TRBJ2-7): EAGVAQSPRYKIIEKRQSVAFWCNPISGHATLYWYQQILGQGPKLLIQFQNNGVVDDSQLPKDRFSAERLKGVDSTLKIQPAKLEDSAVYLCASSLDHSGLAGGPSYEQYFGPGTRLTVT.